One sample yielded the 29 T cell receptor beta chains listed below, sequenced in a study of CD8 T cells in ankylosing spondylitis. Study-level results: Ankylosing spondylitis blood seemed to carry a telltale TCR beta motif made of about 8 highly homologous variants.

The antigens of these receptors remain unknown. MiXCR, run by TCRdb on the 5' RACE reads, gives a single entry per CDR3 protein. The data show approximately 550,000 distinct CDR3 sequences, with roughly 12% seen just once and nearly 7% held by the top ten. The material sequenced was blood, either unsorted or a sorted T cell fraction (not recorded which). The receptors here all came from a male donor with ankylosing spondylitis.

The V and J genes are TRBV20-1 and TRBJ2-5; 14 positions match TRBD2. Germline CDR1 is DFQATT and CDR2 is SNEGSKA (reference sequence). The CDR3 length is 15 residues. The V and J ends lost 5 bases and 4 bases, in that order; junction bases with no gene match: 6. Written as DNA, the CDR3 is TGCAGTGCTGGGGGACTAGCGGGAGTACCAGAGACCCAGTACTTC. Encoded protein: CSAGGLAGVPETQYF.

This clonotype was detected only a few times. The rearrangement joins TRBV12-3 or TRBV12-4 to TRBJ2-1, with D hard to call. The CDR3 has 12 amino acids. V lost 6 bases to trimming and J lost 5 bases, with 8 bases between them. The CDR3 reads CASRYGNNEQFF. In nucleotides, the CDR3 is TGTGCCAGCAGATACGGAAACAATGAGCAGTTCTTC.

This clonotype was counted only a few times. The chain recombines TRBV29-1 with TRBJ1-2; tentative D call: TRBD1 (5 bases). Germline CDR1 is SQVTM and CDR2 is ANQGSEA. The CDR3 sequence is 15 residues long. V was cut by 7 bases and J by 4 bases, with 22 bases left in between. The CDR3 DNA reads TGCAGCGGGGGAAGCATCAGGGACGGTGGCTATGGCTACACCTTC. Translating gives CSGGSIRDGGYGYTF.

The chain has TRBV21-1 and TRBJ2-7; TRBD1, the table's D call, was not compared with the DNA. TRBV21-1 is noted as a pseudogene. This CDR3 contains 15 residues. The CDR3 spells CASSNVGTQGYEQYV. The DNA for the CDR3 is TGTGCCAGCAGCAATGTTGGGACCCAGGGCTACGAGCAGTACGTC.

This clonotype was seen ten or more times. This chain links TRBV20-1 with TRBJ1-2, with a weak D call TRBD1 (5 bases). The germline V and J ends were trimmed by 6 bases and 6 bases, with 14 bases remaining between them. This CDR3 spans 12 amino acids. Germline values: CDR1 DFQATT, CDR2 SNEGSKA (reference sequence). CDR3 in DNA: TGCAGTGCCCCCCGCGGGGGGGATGGCTACACCTTC. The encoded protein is CSAPRGGDGYTF.

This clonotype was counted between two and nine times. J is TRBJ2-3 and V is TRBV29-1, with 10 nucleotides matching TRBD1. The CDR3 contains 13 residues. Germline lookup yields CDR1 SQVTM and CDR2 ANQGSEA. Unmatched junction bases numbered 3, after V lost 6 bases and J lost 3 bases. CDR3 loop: CSVRQGATDTQYF. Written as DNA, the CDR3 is TGCAGCGTGAGACAGGGGGCAACAGATACGCAGTATTTT.

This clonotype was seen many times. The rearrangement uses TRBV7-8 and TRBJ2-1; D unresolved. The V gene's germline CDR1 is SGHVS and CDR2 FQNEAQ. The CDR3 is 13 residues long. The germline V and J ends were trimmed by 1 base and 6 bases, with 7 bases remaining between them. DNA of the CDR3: TGTGCCAGCAGCTTAGAGCTTTTCAATGAGCAGTTCTTC. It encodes CASSLELFNEQFF.

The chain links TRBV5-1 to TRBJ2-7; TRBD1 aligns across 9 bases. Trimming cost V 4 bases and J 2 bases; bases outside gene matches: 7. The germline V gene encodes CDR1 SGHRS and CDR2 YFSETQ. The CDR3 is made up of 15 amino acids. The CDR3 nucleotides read TGCGCCAGCAGCGCAGGGACAGGGATAACCTACGAGCAGTACGTC. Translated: CASSAGTGITYEQYV.

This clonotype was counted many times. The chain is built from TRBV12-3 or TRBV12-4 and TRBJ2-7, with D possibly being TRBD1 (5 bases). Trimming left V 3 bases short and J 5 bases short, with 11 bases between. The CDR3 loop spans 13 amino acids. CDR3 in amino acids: CASSFQGPNEQYV. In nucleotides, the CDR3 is TGTGCCAGCAGTTTTCAGGGTCCAAACGAGCAGTACGTC.

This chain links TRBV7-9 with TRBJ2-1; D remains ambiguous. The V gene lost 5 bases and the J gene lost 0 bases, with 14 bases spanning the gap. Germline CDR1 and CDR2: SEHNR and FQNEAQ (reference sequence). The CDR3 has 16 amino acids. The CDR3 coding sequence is TGTGCCAGCAGCGTGGTAAGGGCCAGCTCCTACAATGAGCAGTTCTTC. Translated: CASSVVRASSYNEQFF.

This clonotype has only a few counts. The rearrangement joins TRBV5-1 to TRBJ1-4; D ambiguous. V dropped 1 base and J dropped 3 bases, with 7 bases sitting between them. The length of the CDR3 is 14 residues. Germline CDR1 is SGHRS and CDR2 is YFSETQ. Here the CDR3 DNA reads TGCGCCAGCAGCTTGCCAGGAGCTAATGAAAAACTGTTTTTT. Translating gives CASSLPGANEKLFF.

CDR3 nucleotide sequence: TGCAGTGCCCCTACTCCTAGTTCCCCGTTTACGCAGTATTTT. Translated: CSAPTPSSPFTQYF. The chain links TRBV20-1 to TRBJ2-3; D gene ambiguous. The CDR3 loop spans 14 amino acids. V was pared by 6 bases and J by 8 bases, with 21 bases between. Germline V gives CDR1 DFQATT, CDR2 SNEGSKA (reference sequence).

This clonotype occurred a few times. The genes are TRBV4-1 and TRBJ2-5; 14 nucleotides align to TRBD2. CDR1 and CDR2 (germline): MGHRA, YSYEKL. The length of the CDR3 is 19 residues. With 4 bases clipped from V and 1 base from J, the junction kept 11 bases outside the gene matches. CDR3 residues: CASSLAPGLAGVSQETQYF. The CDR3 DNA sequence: TGCGCCAGCAGCCTTGCCCCGGGACTAGCGGGAGTAAGCCAAGAGACCCAGTACTTC.

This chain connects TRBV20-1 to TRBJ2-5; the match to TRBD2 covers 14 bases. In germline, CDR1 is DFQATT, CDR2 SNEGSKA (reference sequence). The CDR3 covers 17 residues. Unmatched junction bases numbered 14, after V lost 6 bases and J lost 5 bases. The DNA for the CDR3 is TGCAGTGCCATCCTCGGACTAGCGGGAGGAACGGTTGAGACCCAGTACTTC. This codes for CSAILGLAGGTVETQYF.

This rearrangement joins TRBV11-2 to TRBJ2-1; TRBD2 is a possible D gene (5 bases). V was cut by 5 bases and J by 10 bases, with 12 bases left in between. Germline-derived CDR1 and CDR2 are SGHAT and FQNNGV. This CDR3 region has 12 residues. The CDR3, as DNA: TGTGCCAGCAGCCGCACTAGGGAGGAGCAGTTCTTC. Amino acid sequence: CASSRTREEQFF.

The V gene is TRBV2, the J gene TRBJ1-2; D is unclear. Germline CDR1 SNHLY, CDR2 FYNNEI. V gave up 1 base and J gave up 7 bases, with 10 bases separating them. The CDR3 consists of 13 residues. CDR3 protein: CASSEVELFGYTF. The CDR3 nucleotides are TGTGCCAGCAGTGAAGTAGAACTATTTGGCTACACCTTC.

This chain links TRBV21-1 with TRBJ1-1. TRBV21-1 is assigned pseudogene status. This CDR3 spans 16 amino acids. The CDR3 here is CASSKKREQLNTEAFF. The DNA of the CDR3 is TGTGCCAGCAGCAAAAAGAGGGAACAGTTGAACACTGAAGCTTTCTTT.

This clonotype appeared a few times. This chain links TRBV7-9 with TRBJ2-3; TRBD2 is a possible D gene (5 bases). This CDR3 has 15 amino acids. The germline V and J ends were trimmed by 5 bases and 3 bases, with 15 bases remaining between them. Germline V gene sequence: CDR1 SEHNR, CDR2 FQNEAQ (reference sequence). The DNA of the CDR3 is TGTGCCAGCAGCCCATGGGCCTCGGGAACAGATACGCAGTATTTT. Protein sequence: CASSPWASGTDTQYF. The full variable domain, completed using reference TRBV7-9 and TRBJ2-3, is DTGVSQNPRHKITKRGQNVTFRCDPISEHNRLYWYRQTLGQGPEFLTYFQNEAQLEKSRLLSDRFSAERPKGSFSTLEIQRTEQGDSAMYLCASSPWASGTDTQYFGPGTRLTVL.

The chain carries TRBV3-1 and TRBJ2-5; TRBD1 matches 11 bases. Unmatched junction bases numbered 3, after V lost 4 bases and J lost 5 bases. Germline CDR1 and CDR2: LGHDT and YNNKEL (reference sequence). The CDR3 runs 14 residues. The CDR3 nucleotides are TGTGCCAGCAGCCCCTGGACAGGGGGCGAGACCCAGTACTTC. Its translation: CASSPWTGGETQYF.

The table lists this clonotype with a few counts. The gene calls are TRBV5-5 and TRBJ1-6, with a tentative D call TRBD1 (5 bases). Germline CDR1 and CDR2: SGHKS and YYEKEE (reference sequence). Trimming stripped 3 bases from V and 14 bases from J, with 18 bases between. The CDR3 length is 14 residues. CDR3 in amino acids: CASSSWEQAATLHF. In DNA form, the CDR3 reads TGTGCCAGCAGCTCTTGGGAACAGGCAGCCACCCTCCACTTT.

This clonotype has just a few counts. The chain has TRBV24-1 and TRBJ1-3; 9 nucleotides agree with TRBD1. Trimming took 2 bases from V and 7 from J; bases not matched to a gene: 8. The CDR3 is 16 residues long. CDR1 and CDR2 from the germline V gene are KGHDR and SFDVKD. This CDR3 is CATSDSGQGLSNTIYF. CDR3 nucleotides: TGTGCCACCAGTGATTCGGGACAGGGTTTATCGAACACCATATATTTT.

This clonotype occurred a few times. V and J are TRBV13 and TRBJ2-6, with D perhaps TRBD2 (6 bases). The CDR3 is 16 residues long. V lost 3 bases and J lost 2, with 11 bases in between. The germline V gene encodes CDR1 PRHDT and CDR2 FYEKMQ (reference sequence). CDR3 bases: TGTGCCAGCAGCTTCTTCGGAGGGACTGGGGCCAACGTCCTGACTTTC. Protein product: CASSFFGGTGANVLTF.

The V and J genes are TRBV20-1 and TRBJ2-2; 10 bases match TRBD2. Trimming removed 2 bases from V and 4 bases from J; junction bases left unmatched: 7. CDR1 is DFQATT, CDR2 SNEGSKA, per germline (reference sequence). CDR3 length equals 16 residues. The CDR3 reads CSARRPSGGGTGELFF. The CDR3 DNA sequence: TGCAGTGCTAGACGACCTAGCGGGGGCGGCACCGGGGAGCTGTTTTTT.

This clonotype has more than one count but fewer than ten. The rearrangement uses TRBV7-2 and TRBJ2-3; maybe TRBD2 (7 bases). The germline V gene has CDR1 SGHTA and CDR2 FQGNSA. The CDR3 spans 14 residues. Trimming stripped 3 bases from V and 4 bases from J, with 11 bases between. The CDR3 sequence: CASSFPGGPDTQYF. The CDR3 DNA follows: TGTGCCAGCAGCTTTCCGGGGGGCCCAGATACGCAGTATTTT.

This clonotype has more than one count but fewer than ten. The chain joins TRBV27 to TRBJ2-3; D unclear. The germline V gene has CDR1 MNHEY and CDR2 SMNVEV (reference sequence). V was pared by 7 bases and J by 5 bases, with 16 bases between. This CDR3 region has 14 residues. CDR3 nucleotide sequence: TGTGCCAGCAAACTCCTCGATGGTGGAGATACGCAGTATTTT. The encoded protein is CASKLLDGGDTQYF.

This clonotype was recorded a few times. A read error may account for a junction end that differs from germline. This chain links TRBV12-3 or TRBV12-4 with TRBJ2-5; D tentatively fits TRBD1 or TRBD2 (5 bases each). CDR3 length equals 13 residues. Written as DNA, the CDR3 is TGTGTCAGCAATCTGAGAGGGGCGAAGACCCAGTACTTC. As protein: CVSNLRGAKTQYF.

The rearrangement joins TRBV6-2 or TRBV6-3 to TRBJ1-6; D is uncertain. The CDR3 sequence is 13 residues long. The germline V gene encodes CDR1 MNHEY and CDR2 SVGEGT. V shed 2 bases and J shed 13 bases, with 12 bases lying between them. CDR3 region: CASSYNVLGPLHF. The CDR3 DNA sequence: TGTGCCAGCAGTTACAACGTCCTCGGTCCCCTCCACTTT.

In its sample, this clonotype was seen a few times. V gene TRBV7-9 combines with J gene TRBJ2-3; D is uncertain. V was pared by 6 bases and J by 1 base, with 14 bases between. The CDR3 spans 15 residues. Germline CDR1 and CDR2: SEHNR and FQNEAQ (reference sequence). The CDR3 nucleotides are TGTGCCAGCAGTCATGGCGAGAGAGGCACAGATACGCAGTATTTT. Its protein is CASSHGERGTDTQYF.

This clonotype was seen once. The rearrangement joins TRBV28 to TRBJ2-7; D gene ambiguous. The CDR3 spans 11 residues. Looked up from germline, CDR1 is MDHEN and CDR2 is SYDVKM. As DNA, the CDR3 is TGTGTCACCATGAGCTCCTACGAGCAGTACGTC. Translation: CVTMSSYEQYV.